The next 21 T cell receptor beta chains were all read from a single sample in a study of blood T cell repertoires in COVID-19. Assay used: immunoSEQ multiplex PCR; TCRdb lists only in-frame clones, some missing. The top ten clones hold approximately 2.5% of a sample with roughly 250,000 clones, about nine tenths of them seen once. The source material was PBMCs or T cells enriched from blood (not recorded which). All receptors come from a woman in her thirties or forties with acute COVID-19.

CDR3 sequence reads: CASSSLAGGLREQFF. CDR3 nucleotides: TGTGCCAGTAGTTCGTTGGCGGGGGGGCTTCGTGAGCAGTTCTTC. The gene calls are TRBV19 and TRBJ2-1, with 9 positions matching TRBD2. CDR1 LNHDA and CDR2 SQIVND come from the germline V gene (reference sequence). The CDR3 is made up of 15 amino acids. V lost 5 bases and J lost 9; bases outside the gene matches: 11.

The rearrangement uses TRBV2 and TRBJ1-1; D is unresolved. V lost 0 bases and J lost 7, with 12 bases in between. Germline V lookup: CDR1 SNHLY, CDR2 FYNNEI. The CDR3 extends over 14 amino acids. The CDR3 bases are TGTGCCAGCAGTGAAGCGCTAAGGAGGGTTGAAGCTTTCTTT. Amino acid sequence: CASSEALRRVEAFF.

This chain uses TRBV19 with TRBJ1-1, with D maybe TRBD1 (5 bases). Germline lookup yields CDR1 LNHDA and CDR2 SQIVND (reference sequence). This CDR3 has 15 residues. Trimming removed 9 bases from V and 4 bases from J, with 21 bases in between. CDR3: CASRDWDIGGTEAFF. CDR3 bases: TGTGCCAGCCGGGACTGGGATATAGGAGGCACTGAAGCTTTCTTT. Together with reference TRBV19 and TRBJ1-1, the CDR3 gives the full variable domain: DGGITQSPKYLFRKEGQNVTLSCEQNLNHDAMYWYRQDPGQGLRLIYYSQIVNDFQKGDIAEGYSVSREKKESFPLTVTSAQKNPTAFYLCASRDWDIGGTEAFFGQGTRLTVV.

The V call is TRBV19, the J call TRBJ1-4; 9 positions match TRBD1. Germline V gives CDR1 LNHDA, CDR2 SQIVND (reference sequence). Trimming at V came to 8 bases and at J to 9 bases, leaving 7 bases not matched to a gene. The CDR3 runs to 13 residues. In DNA, the CDR3 is TGTGCCAGTTCGGACAGGGGTGCGCAAAAACTGTTTTTT. It specifies CASSDRGAQKLFF.

V usage is TRBV25-1 and J usage is TRBJ1-1; 8 nucleotides match TRBD1. The V segment lost 6 bases and the J segment 0 bases; nucleotides outside the gene matches: 9. Germline V lookup: CDR1 MGHDK, CDR2 SYGVNS. This CDR3 region has 16 residues. The CDR3 DNA reads TGTGCCAGCAGCGACAGGGGAATGGGCATGAACACTGAAGCTTTCTTT. Protein product: CASSDRGMGMNTEAFF.

This chain connects TRBV3-1 (or the pseudogene TRBV3-2) to TRBJ2-5; TRBD2 aligns across 13 bases. The V segment lost 4 bases and the J segment 5 bases; nucleotides outside the gene matches: 4. The CDR3 loop spans 15 amino acids. Germline CDR1 LGHDT, CDR2 YNNKEL (reference sequence). The CDR3 region is CASSLGTSGKETQYF. The CDR3 bases are TGTGCCAGCAGCCTTGGGACTAGCGGGAAGGAGACCCAGTACTTC.

CDR3 DNA sequence: TGTGCCAGCAGTGACCTGGGGCAGGGCAGGGATACGCAGTATTTT. Amino acid sequence: CASSDLGQGRDTQYF. The rearrangement uses TRBV25-1 and TRBJ2-3, with D perhaps TRBD1 (5 bases). V was clipped by 3 bases and J by 6 bases, with 16 bases between them. This CDR3 has 15 amino acids. Germline CDR1 and CDR2: MGHDK and SYGVNS.

This clone came up once. This chain uses TRBV6-5 with TRBJ2-1, with D maybe TRBD2 (6 bases). The CDR3 covers 14 residues. Germline V CDR1 and CDR2: MNHEY, SVGAGI. The ends were cut back, 8 bases at V and 1 base at J, with 12 bases in the middle. The CDR3 region is CASAGRTSYNEQFF. The CDR3 DNA is TGTGCCAGCGCGGGAAGGACGTCCTACAATGAGCAGTTCTTC.

The V gene is TRBV4-1, the J gene TRBJ1-1, with 10 positions matching TRBD1. The CDR3 runs 15 residues. Germline V gene data show CDR1 as MGHRA and CDR2 as YSYEKL. The V and J ends lost 2 bases and 5 bases, in that order; junction bases with no gene match: 5. For the CDR3, the DNA is TGCGCCAGCAGCCAATCGGGGACAGGGGTAACTGAAGCTTTCTTT. Translating it yields CASSQSGTGVTEAFF.

The chain has TRBV5-1 and TRBJ2-3, with D tentatively TRBD2 (6 bases). Deletions cut 3 bases from V and 3 bases from J, with 17 bases between. From germline, CDR1 is SGHRS and CDR2 YFSETQ. The CDR3 loop spans 16 amino acids. Here the CDR3 DNA reads TGCGCCAGCAGCTCCCGGGACTGGCGTGGGACAGATACGCAGTATTTT. Its translation is CASSSRDWRGTDTQYF.

V is TRBV18 and J is TRBJ2-3, with 8 bases identical to TRBD1. The CDR3 is 17 amino acids. CDR1 is KGHSH, CDR2 LQKENI, per germline. V was clipped by 2 bases and J by 3 bases; unmatched bases: 10. The CDR3 nucleotides read TGTGCCAGCTCACCAGGTCTTAGGACAGGGCGGACAGATACGCAGTATTTT. Protein sequence: CASSPGLRTGRTDTQYF.

This CDR3 reads CASSSGTSSYNEQFF. The CDR3, as DNA: TGTGCCAGTAGTAGCGGGACGTCCTCCTACAATGAGCAGTTCTTC. The V gene is TRBV19, the J gene TRBJ2-1; a possible D gene is TRBD2 (6 bases). The CDR3 is made up of 15 amino acids. Looked up from germline, CDR1 is LNHDA and CDR2 is SQIVND (reference sequence). V was shortened by 4 bases and J by 0 bases, with 10 bases between the two germline ends.

The rearrangement joins TRBV5-4 to TRBJ2-1; the match to TRBD2 covers 7 bases. The germline CDR1 and CDR2 sequences are SGHNT and YYREEE (reference sequence). Losses at the gene ends were 3 bases for V and 4 bases for J; bases not matched to a gene: 10. The CDR3 runs to 16 residues. The CDR3 DNA follows: TGTGCCAGCAGCTCCCGCCCAACGGGAGGATACAATGAGCAGTTCTTC. This translates into CASSSRPTGGYNEQFF.

J is TRBJ2-7 and V is TRBV2; the D gene is possibly TRBD1 (5 bases). The V end was cut by 8 bases, the J end by 4 bases, with 15 bases between. Germline assignment: CDR1 SNHLY and CDR2 FYNNEI. This CDR3 contains 13 residues. The CDR3 bases are TGTGCCAGCGTTGGGCAGGGCGAGTACGAGCAGTACTTC. Protein sequence: CASVGQGEYEQYF.

J is TRBJ1-4 and V is TRBV27, with D maybe TRBD1 (6 bases). CDR1 is MNHEY and CDR2 is SMNVEV in the germline V gene (reference sequence). V lost 0 bases and J lost 8, with 13 bases in between. This CDR3 has 15 residues. The CDR3 DNA follows: TGTGCCAGCAGTTTATCCCCGGACAGAAGGGAAAAACTGTTTTTT. Protein sequence: CASSLSPDRREKLFF. The full variable domain, completed using reference TRBV27 and TRBJ1-4, is EAQVTQNPRYLITVTGKKLTVTCSQNMNHEYMSWYRQDPGLGLRQIYYSMNVEVTDKGDVPEGYKVSRKEKRNFPLILESPSPNQTSLYFCASSLSPDRREKLFFGSGTQLSVL.

The chain joins TRBV7-2 to TRBJ2-7, with 10 nucleotides matching TRBD2. V trimming: 5 bases; J trimming: 2 bases; junction bases outside the gene matches: 6. Germline CDR1 and CDR2: SGHTA and FQGNSA. The CDR3 length is 15 residues. CDR3 sequence (DNA): TGTGCCAGCAGCCCTCGAGCGGGAGGGACCTACGAGCAGTACTTC. This encodes CASSPRAGGTYEQYF.

The gene calls are TRBV18 and TRBJ2-1; the D gene is possibly TRBD1 (5 bases). Trimming took off 3 bases at V and 8 bases at J, with 14 bases between the two ends. CDR3 length: 14 residues. Germline values: CDR1 KGHSH, CDR2 LQKENI. This chain's CDR3 is CASSPLFLGDEQFF. CDR3 bases: TGTGCCAGCTCACCTCTATTTCTAGGGGATGAGCAGTTCTTC.

The chain carries TRBV28 and TRBJ2-7, with 8 positions matching TRBD1. V shed 3 bases, J shed 1 base, and the junction held 2 bases outside the gene matches. Germline lookup yields CDR1 MDHEN and CDR2 SYDVKM. CDR3 length equals 14 residues. Here the CDR3 reads CASSLTGASYEQYF. DNA for the CDR3: TGTGCCAGCAGTTTGACAGGGGCGTCCTACGAGCAGTACTTC.

The chain combines TRBV27 with TRBJ2-3; 9 bases map to TRBD2. There are 16 residues in the CDR3. With V trimmed by 5 bases and J by 3 bases, 9 bases remained unmatched. CDR1 MNHEY and CDR2 SMNVEV come from the germline V gene (reference sequence). CDR3 nucleotides: TGTGCCAGCAGTCAAAAGGCGGGGGGGCTGACAGATACGCAGTATTTT. Amino acid sequence: CASSQKAGGLTDTQYF.

The V and J genes are TRBV7-6 and TRBJ2-1; D is perhaps TRBD1 (6 bases). Germline V gene data show CDR1 as SGHVS and CDR2 as FNYEAQ. CDR3 length: 18 amino acids. V was shortened by 5 bases and J by 0 bases, with 20 bases between the two germline ends. This chain's CDR3 is CASSRAPDSFSSYNEQFF. The CDR3 DNA reads as TGTGCCAGCAGCCGAGCCCCGGACAGTTTCAGCTCCTACAATGAGCAGTTCTTC.

This clone occurred once. V and J are TRBV7-8 and TRBJ2-7, with 9 nucleotides matching TRBD1. CDR1 and CDR2 from the germline V gene are SGHVS and FQNEAQ. The V segment lost 1 base and the J segment 5 bases; nucleotides outside the gene matches: 6. The CDR3 runs to 15 residues. The DNA for the CDR3 is TGTGCCAGCAGCTTAGGACAGGGGGTAATCCACGAGCAGTACTTC. Its translation: CASSLGQGVIHEQYF.